This entry lists 25 T cell receptor beta chains sequenced from one sample in a study of beta chain features in type 1 diabetes. Since all of the isolated RNA was reverse transcribed, expressed TCRB transcripts were what got sequenced. Here immunoSEQ multiplex PCR was the method, and the copy in TCRdb shows in-frame clones only, minus some. The sample lists about 140,000 clones; about 7.1% were seen once. The sequencing input was central memory CD4+ T cells from blood. The receptors stem from a woman younger than 45 in good health.

This clone was recorded a few times. The genes are TRBV7-8 and TRBJ1-1, with D unclear. There are 14 residues in the CDR3. The germline V and J ends were trimmed by 1 base and 0 bases, with 6 bases remaining between them. Germline CDR1 is SGHVS and CDR2 is FQNEAQ. CDR3 bases: TGTGCCAGCAGCTTAGTATCGGTGAACACTGAAGCTTTCTTT. This translates into CASSLVSVNTEAFF.

This clone was seen only a few times. The chain recombines TRBV4-3 with TRBJ1-1, with D possibly TRBD1 on 5 matching bases. Per germline, CDR1 LGHNA and CDR2 YSLEER. The CDR3 spans 14 residues. The germline V and J ends were trimmed by 6 bases and 0 bases, with 11 bases remaining between them. The CDR3 spells CASSLGQLNTEAFF. CDR3 nucleotides: TGCGCCAGCAGTCTTGGACAACTGAACACTGAAGCTTTCTTT.

This clone was picked up many times. The V call is TRBV7-9, the J call TRBJ2-4, with 8 positions matching TRBD2. CDR1 and CDR2 from the germline V gene are SEHNR and FQNEAQ (reference sequence). V lost 3 bases to trimming and J lost 8 bases; unmatched junction nucleotides: 9. The CDR3 loop spans 15 amino acids. This CDR3 is CASSLGAGESHIQYF. CDR3 bases: TGTGCCAGCAGCTTGGGAGCGGGAGAAAGCCACATTCAGTACTTC.

J is TRBJ1-5 and V is TRBV7-9, with 9 nucleotides matching TRBD1. The CDR3 spans 14 residues. V lost 5 bases, J lost 2 bases, and 1 base stayed unmatched. The germline V gene has CDR1 SEHNR and CDR2 FQNEAQ (reference sequence). CDR3: CASSGDRGNQPQHF. DNA of the CDR3: TGTGCCAGCAGCGGGGACAGGGGCAATCAGCCCCAGCATTTT.

This clone has a handful of counts. The CDR3 sequence: CASSLTSASFGVETQYF. In DNA, the CDR3 is TGTGCCAGCAGCTTAACGTCGGCTAGCTTCGGAGTGGAGACCCAGTACTTC. The chain links TRBV7-3 to TRBJ2-5; perhaps TRBD2 as D (5 bases). V lost 0 bases and J lost 5, with 19 bases in between. Germline loops: CDR1 SGHTA, CDR2 FQGTGA. The CDR3 length is 17 residues.

This chain uses TRBV5-1 with TRBJ1-4, with 8 bases fitting TRBD1. Germline V CDR1 and CDR2: SGHRS, YFSETQ. The CDR3 covers 14 residues. Losses at the gene ends were 5 bases for V and 4 bases for J; bases not matched to a gene: 4. The chain's CDR3 is CASRTTGVNEKLFF. Written as DNA, the CDR3 is TGCGCCAGCAGAACGACAGGGGTTAATGAAAAACTGTTTTTT.

This clone appeared a few times. The CDR3 protein is CASSPQSGKNIQYF. DNA for the CDR3: TGTGCCAGCAGCCCCCAGAGCGGTAAAAACATTCAGTACTTC. J is TRBJ2-4 and V is TRBV7-2, with D possibly matching TRBD2 (5 bases). The CDR3 runs to 14 residues. CDR1 and CDR2 (germline): SGHTA, FQGNSA. The V gene lost 5 bases and the J gene lost 4 bases, with 12 bases spanning the gap. Complete variable domain (other parts from reference TRBV7-2 and TRBJ2-4): GAGVSQSPSNKVTEKGKDVELRCDPISGHTALYWYRQSLGQGLEFLIYFQGNSAPDKSGLPSDRFSAERTGGSVSTLTIQRTQQEDSAVYLCASSPQSGKNIQYFGAGTRLSVL.

This chain connects TRBV5-8 to TRBJ2-7; perhaps TRBD1 as D (5 bases). The V end lost 0 bases, the J end lost 0 bases, and 7 bases lay between the germline ends. CDR3 size: 14 residues. Germline V lookup: CDR1 SGHTS, CDR2 YDEGEE. The CDR3: CASSLGGSSYEQYF. The CDR3, as DNA: TGTGCCAGCAGCTTGGGGGGCAGCTCCTACGAGCAGTACTTC.

This clone was counted between two and nine times. This chain uses TRBV9 with TRBJ2-3, with a tentative D call TRBD2 (6 bases). The ends were cut back, 2 bases at V and 1 base at J, with 11 bases in the middle. The CDR3 totals 15 residues. Germline-derived CDR1 and CDR2 are SGDLS and YYNGEE. CDR3 sequence: CASSVSGSRTDTQYF. CDR3 in DNA: TGTGCCAGCAGCGTCTCCGGGAGCCGCACAGATACGCAGTATTTT.

The chain links TRBV5-4 to TRBJ1-2; possible D gene TRBD1, 5 bases. V lost 2 bases, J lost 3 bases, and 8 bases lay in between. Germline CDR1 is SGHNT and CDR2 is YYREEE (reference sequence). The CDR3 loop spans 13 amino acids. Here the CDR3 DNA reads TGTGCCAGCAGCTTTCAGGGTTACTATGGCTACACCTTC. Amino acid sequence: CASSFQGYYGYTF.

This sequence joins TRBV15 and TRBJ2-7; maybe TRBD1 (7 bases). V was trimmed by 0 bases and J by 3 bases, leaving 15 bases between them. The CDR3 runs to 16 residues. Per germline, CDR1 LNHNV and CDR2 YYDKDF (reference sequence). The CDR3 sequence is CATSRDSGGLGYEQYF. The CDR3 coding sequence is TGTGCCACCAGCAGAGACTCAGGGGGACTGGGCTACGAGCAGTACTTC.

There are a few counts of this clone. The sample has other DNA sequences that encode this CDR3 too. The V gene is TRBV6-5, the J gene TRBJ2-7; 9 nucleotides agree with TRBD1. The CDR3 covers 14 residues. With V trimmed by 5 bases and J by 1 base, 3 bases remained unmatched. Germline values: CDR1 MNHEY, CDR2 SVGAGI. The CDR3 coding sequence is TGTGCCAGCAGTACAGGGGGCGGGTCCTACGAGCAGTACTTC. The encoded protein is CASSTGGGSYEQYF.

This clone was observed a handful of times. The chain carries TRBV11-2 and TRBJ2-5; TRBD2 is a possible D gene (6 bases). CDR1 and CDR2 (germline): SGHAT, FQNNGV. The CDR3 runs to 15 residues. With 5 bases removed from V and 5 bases from J, the gap between germline ends came to 18 bases. Written as DNA, the CDR3 is TGTGCCAGCAGCCCAAACATGGAGGGCCGGGAGACCCAGTACTTC. Protein product: CASSPNMEGRETQYF.

V usage is TRBV7-2 and J usage is TRBJ2-5; TRBD2 matches 9 bases. The CDR3 has 16 amino acids. Looked up from germline, CDR1 is SGHTA and CDR2 is FQGNSA. The V and J ends lost 1 base and 7 bases, in that order; junction bases with no gene match: 10. CDR3 sequence: CASSLEWSGREGTQYF. In nucleotides, the CDR3 is TGTGCCAGCAGCTTAGAATGGAGTGGGCGGGAGGGGACCCAGTACTTC.

This chain connects TRBV11-2 to TRBJ2-1; 10 bases map to TRBD2. This CDR3 comprises 17 residues. The J segment lost 3 bases and the V segment lost 0 bases, leaving 5 bases of the junction unmatched. From germline, CDR1 is SGHAT and CDR2 FQNNGV. CDR3 residues: CASSLDLASGSYNEQFF. CDR3 sequence (DNA): TGTGCCAGCAGCTTAGATCTGGCTAGCGGGAGCTACAATGAGCAGTTCTTC.

This clone was counted between two and nine times. Written as DNA, the CDR3 is TGTGCCAGCAGAGTTGGGCTAGCGGACTACAATGAGCAGTTCTTC. Translation gives CASRVGLADYNEQFF. The chain is built from TRBV5-6 and TRBJ2-1, with 7 nucleotides matching TRBD2. CDR3 length: 15 residues. In germline, CDR1 is SGHDT, CDR2 YYEEEE. Unmatched junction bases numbered 8, after V lost 5 bases and J lost 3 bases.

CDR3 in amino acids: CASSVGLAGPTDTQYF. CDR3 coding DNA: TGTGCCAGCAGCGTAGGGCTAGCGGGACCCACGGATACGCAGTATTTT. J is TRBJ2-3 and V is TRBV9, with TRBD2 matching over 9 bases. The V gene end was trimmed by 0 bases and the J gene end by 6 bases; junction bases not matched to a gene: 8. Looked up from germline, CDR1 is SGDLS and CDR2 is YYNGEE. The CDR3 runs 16 residues.

This chain links TRBV9 with TRBJ1-1; D perhaps matches TRBD1 (5 bases). Trimming shortened V by 4 bases and J by 3 bases, and 10 bases separated the two germline ends. The germline CDR1 and CDR2 sequences are SGDLS and YYNGEE. This CDR3 contains 13 residues. CDR3: CASSPQGDTEAFF. As DNA, the CDR3 is TGTGCCAGCAGCCCTCAAGGGGACACTGAAGCTTTCTTT.

This clone was observed a handful of times. The rearrangement links TRBV21-1 to TRBJ1-5; TRBD1, the D gene given by the table, was not confirmed from the DNA. TRBV21-1 counts as a pseudogene. This CDR3 has 14 amino acids. The CDR3 spells CASSGQNSNQPQHF. The CDR3 nucleotides are TGTGCCAGCAGCGGGCAGAATAGCAATCAGCCCCAGCATTTT.

This clone was detected a few times. V gene TRBV11-2 combines with J gene TRBJ2-7; perhaps TRBD2 as D (6 bases). Trimming took 5 bases from V and 5 from J, leaving 13 bases between them. There are 13 residues in the CDR3. Looked up from germline, CDR1 is SGHAT and CDR2 is FQNNGV. CDR3 DNA: TGTGCCAGCAGCCTAGTGGGACTCGACGAGCAGTACTTC. Amino acids: CASSLVGLDEQYF.

The sample holds many counts of this clone. The J gene is TRBJ2-1, the V gene TRBV11-2, with a weak D call TRBD1 (6 bases). Trimming removed 1 base from V and 8 bases from J, with 12 bases in between. This CDR3 comprises 14 residues. Germline CDR1 is SGHAT and CDR2 is FQNNGV. CDR3 in DNA: TGTGCCAGCAGCTTAGTGCAGAGGGGGTATGAGCAGTTCTTC. Translated: CASSLVQRGYEQFF.

This clone has only a few counts. The V and J genes are TRBV6-5 and TRBJ1-4; TRBD1 is a possible D gene (5 bases). This CDR3 region has 15 residues. V lost 5 bases and J lost 6, with 16 bases in between. Germline loops: CDR1 MNHEY, CDR2 SVGAGI. Here the CDR3 reads CASSDFAGRDEKLFF. The CDR3 nucleotides read TGTGCCAGCAGTGACTTCGCGGGGCGGGATGAAAAACTGTTTTTT.

The CDR3 sequence: CASSVGHFNYEQYF. In DNA, the CDR3 is TGTGCCAGCAGCGTTGGACACTTCAACTACGAGCAGTACTTC. The V call is TRBV7-2, the J call TRBJ2-5; D might be TRBD1 (5 bases). The tail of the sequence fits TRBJ2-7 better, so the J call may be wrong. CDR1 and CDR2 (germline): SGHTA, FQGNSA. The CDR3 extends over 14 amino acids.

This clone was detected many times. J is TRBJ2-7 and V is TRBV29-1, with 7 bases aligning to TRBD1. The germline gives CDR1 SQVTM, CDR2 ANQGSEA. This CDR3 is built from 13 residues. Trimming at V came to 6 bases and at J to 5 bases, leaving 10 bases not matched to a gene. The CDR3 loop reads CSVIMGQFHEQYF. For the CDR3, the DNA is TGCAGCGTGATTATGGGACAGTTCCACGAGCAGTACTTC.

The chain uses TRBV6-1 and TRBJ2-5, with a tentative D call TRBD2 (5 bases). This CDR3 spans 15 amino acids. V gave up 5 bases and J gave up 2 bases, with 15 bases separating them. Germline CDR1 is MNHNS and CDR2 is SASEGT. The CDR3 loop is CASSRRGGPQETQYF. The CDR3 bases are TGTGCCAGCAGTCGGCGCGGAGGCCCGCAAGAGACCCAGTACTTC.